Detailed here is one TCR beta chain. No antigen is known for it. No base quality values were provided; no much bigger clone lies one nucleotide off. CDR1 MGHRA and CDR2 YSYEKL were looked up in the germline V gene. Deletion took 3 bases off V and 3 bases off J, with a span of 15 bases between the germline ends. The CDR3 sequence holds 15 residues, the cysteine and phenylalanine included. The entry retains the CDR3 DNA only, 45 bases that are in frame from base 1. This sample was included in a study of CD8 T cells in Susac syndrome (dated by TCRdb to between 2018 and 2020). About the study as a whole: Of the Susac syndrome patients who were sequenced, about 6 had clinically active disease and eight were in clinical remission. Repertoire sequencing was used to test whether CD8+ T cell activation and differentiation in Susac syndrome was antigen driven. Susac syndrome patients were therapy-naive, on corticosteroids (some also receiving IVIg), or on IVIg alone at blood withdrawal. Study-wide conclusions, independent of this receptor: The study acknowledged that relatively few individuals were included in the TCR sequencing and HLA analysis. In the CD4+ T cell repertoire of Susac syndrome patients, clonal expansion was not detected.

RNA was extracted using the RNeasy kit, and roughly 0.5 to 1 microgram was reverse transcribed with random hexamers. The immunoSEQ multiplex PCR assay, covering 54 Vbeta and 13 Jbeta segments, was used to amplify TCR beta CDR3 regions. PCR amplification bias was corrected by using a synthetic template baseline for primer optimization and computational correction. The published analysis was carried out like this. Reads were annotated to V, D and J genes according to IMGT and were analyzed with immunoSEQ Analyzer, with only productive sequences retained. To calculate clonality, Shannon entropy was normalized by log2 of the number of productive unique sequences and then subtracted from one. For each patient and control, public and private clones were evaluated among the 100 most prevalent clones. Clones were defined as Susac-specific when absent from the healthy and MS cohorts, from 1,000 to 1,100 published viral clones and from other ImmuneACCESS disease sequences. The public reads were quality trimmed at Q25 with fastp and then assembled into clones with MiXCR by TCRdb, keeping productive beta chains. Under each unique CDR3 protein, matching rows form one entry showing the most common genes and DNA. In this record, the V and J calls reflect TCRdb's handling and not the investigators' own analysis. The sample table contains approximately 210,000 distinct CDR3 sequences; only one count was recorded for about 95% of them. Roughly 0.14% of the sample belongs to the ten largest clones.

High-throughput TCR beta sequencing profiled peripheral blood CD8+ and CD4+ T cells from healthy donors, Susac syndrome patients and multiple sclerosis patients. Recently defined diagnostic criteria for definite or probable disease were met by the Susac syndrome patients. CD8+ TEMRA cells were enriched by FACS, while bulk CD8+ and CD4+ T cells were purified by magnetic negative isolation. Blood was drawn into EDTA tubes, processed within 24 hours, and PBMCs were isolated by density gradient centrifugation. PBMCs intended for TCR sequencing were cryopreserved in liquid nitrogen and thawed later in a water bath at 37 degrees C. The sorted or isolated CD4+, CD8+ and CD8+ TEMRA cells reached a purity of at least 90%.

This sequence was found in a human donor with Susac syndrome. The V gene is TRBV4-1 and the J gene is TRBJ2-7; a tentative D call is TRBD1 (6 bases match). The material sequenced was CD4+ T cells from PBMCs. The DNA reads TGCGCCAGCAGCCATCCGGGACACGGAATCTACGAGCAGTACTTC. Protein translation: CASSHPGHGIYEQYF.